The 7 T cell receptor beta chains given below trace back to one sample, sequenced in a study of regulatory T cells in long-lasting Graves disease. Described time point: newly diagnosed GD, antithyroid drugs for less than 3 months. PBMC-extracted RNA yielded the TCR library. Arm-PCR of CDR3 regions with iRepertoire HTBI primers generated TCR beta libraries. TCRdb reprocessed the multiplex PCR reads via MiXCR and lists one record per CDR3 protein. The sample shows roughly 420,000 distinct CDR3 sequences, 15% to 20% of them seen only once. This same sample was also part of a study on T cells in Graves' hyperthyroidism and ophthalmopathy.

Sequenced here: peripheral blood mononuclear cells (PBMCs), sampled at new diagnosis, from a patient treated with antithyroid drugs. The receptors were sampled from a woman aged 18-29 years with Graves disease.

CDR3 in amino acids: CASSYSQGNEQFF. Written as DNA, the CDR3 is TGTGCCAGCAGTTACTCACAGGGAAATGAGCAGTTCTTC. V and J are TRBV6-5 and TRBJ2-1; a weak D match, TRBD1 (6 bases). Trimming took off 0 bases at V and 7 bases at J, with 7 bases between the two ends. This CDR3 has 13 residues. The germline V gene has CDR1 MNHEY and CDR2 SVGAGI.

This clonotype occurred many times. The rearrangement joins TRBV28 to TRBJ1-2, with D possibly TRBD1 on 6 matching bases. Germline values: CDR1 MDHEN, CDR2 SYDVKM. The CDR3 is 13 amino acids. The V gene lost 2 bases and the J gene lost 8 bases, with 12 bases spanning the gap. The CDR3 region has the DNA TGTGCCAGCAGTTTAGGGGGCGCTGAGGGCTACACCTTC. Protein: CASSLGGAEGYTF.

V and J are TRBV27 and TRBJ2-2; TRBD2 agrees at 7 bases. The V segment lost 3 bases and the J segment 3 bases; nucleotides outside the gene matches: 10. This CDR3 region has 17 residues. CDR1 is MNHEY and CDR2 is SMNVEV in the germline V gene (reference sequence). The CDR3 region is CASSFKAGATYTGELFF. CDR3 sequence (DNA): TGTGCCAGCAGTTTCAAGGCGGGAGCCACCTACACCGGGGAGCTGTTTTTT.

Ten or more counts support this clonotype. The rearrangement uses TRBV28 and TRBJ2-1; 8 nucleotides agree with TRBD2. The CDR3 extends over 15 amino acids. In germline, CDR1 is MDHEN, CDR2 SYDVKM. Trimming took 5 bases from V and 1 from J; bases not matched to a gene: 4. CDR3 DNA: TGTGCCAGCAGTCCTAGCGGGCTTTCCTACAATGAGCAGTTCTTC. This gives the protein CASSPSGLSYNEQFF.

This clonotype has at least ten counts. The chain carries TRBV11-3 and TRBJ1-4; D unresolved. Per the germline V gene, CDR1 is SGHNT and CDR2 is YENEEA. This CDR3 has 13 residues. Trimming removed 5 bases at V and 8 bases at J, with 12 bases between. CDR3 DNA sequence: TGTGCCAGCAGCCCTGGACTGCGGGAAAAACTGTTTTTT. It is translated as CASSPGLREKLFF.

CDR3 sequence reads: CASSLMTGNEKLFF. CDR3 sequence (DNA): TGTGCCAGCAGCTTGATGACAGGGAATGAAAAACTGTTTTTT. The chain combines TRBV5-8 with TRBJ1-4; 7 nucleotides agree with TRBD1. The CDR3 runs to 14 residues. Germline trimming cut 1 base from V and 5 bases from J; bases unmatched to any gene: 2. Germline V gene lookup returns CDR1 SGHTS and CDR2 YDEGEE.

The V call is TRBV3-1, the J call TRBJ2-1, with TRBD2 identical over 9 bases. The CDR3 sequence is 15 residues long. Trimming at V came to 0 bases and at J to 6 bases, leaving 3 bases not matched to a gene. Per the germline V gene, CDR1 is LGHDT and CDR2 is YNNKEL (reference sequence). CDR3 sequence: CASSQEFSGSNEQFF. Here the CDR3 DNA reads TGTGCCAGCAGCCAAGAATTTAGCGGGAGCAATGAGCAGTTCTTC.